The rows below give T cell receptor beta chains drawn from one sample of a study of tumor-infiltrating lymphocytes in primary liver carcinoma. MiXCR, applied by TCRdb to the multiplex PCR reads, yields one record per CDR3 protein. The data contain over 45,000 distinct CDR3 sequences, less than 85% of them singletons. The sequencing input was liver tumor tissue from sampling region 5. The receptors were gathered from a man aged 35-49 years with primary liver carcinoma and hepatitis B virus infection. Each CDR3 is given with its conserved first and last residue. D genes are given only for firm matches. A clone size is listed for some rows: how often the clone was seen (once, few, many), or a class if it is expanded.

j_call v_call d_call clone_size cdr3_aa cdr3_nt
TRBJ1-2 TRBV4-2 NA once CVSSQEGNYDYTF TGTGTCAGCAGCCAAGAGGGGAACTATGACTACACCTTC
TRBJ2-1 TRBV6-1 NA NA CAGSEGLASYNEQFF TGTGCCGGCAGTGAGGGGCTAGCTTCCTACAATGAGCAGTTCTTC
TRBJ1-2 TRBV28 TRBD1 many CASTSTGTGGTPDALYGYTF TGTGCCAGCACTTCGACCGGGACAGGGGGAACCCCCGACGCCCTCTATGGCTACACCTTC
TRBJ2-7 TRBV11-2 NA medium-sized CASSWQGGLGYEQYF TGTGCCAGCAGCTGGCAGGGGGGACTGGGCTACGAGCAGTACTTC
TRBJ2-3 TRBV13 NA NA CASNSTGLDGDTQYF TGCGCCAGCAACTCTACGGGCCTCGACGGGGATACGCAGTATTTT
TRBJ1-4 TRBV4-2 NA NA CTSSQRSRESKLFF TGTACCAGCAGCCAAAGGTCGAGGGAGTCAAAACTGTTTTTT
TRBJ2-1 TRBV11-2 NA NA CASLLGDLRGHEQFF TGTGCCAGCTTACTAGGGGACCTCCGGGGCCATGAGCAGTTCTTC
TRBJ1-4 TRBV6-6 NA NA CASSPVGGPNEELFF TGTGCCAGCAGTCCCGTGGGAGGACCTAATGAAGAATTGTTTTTT
TRBJ1-2 TRBV29-1 NA NA CSVALTWLDASYTF TGCAGCGTTGCCCTGACATGGCTTGATGCTAGCTACACCTTC
TRBJ1-1 TRBV7-9 NA NA CVSTPGGTEAFF TGTGTCAGTACCCCCGGGGGCACTGAAGCTTTCTTT
TRBJ2-5 TRBV20-1 TRBD2 once CSALRLAGGPKETQYF TGCAGTGCCCTCAGACTAGCGGGAGGGCCGAAGGAGACCCAGTACTTC
TRBJ2-2 TRBV4-1 TRBD2 NA CASIQFTSVRPTGELFF TGCGCCAGCATCCAGTTTACTAGCGTGAGGCCAACTGGGGAGCTGTTTTTT
TRBJ1-1 TRBV30 NA NA CAWSVPSGTEAFF TGTGCCTGGAGTGTACCCTCTGGGACAGAAGCTTTCTTT
TRBJ2-1 TRBV10-1 NA NA CANSDRSPHNEQFF TGCGCCAACAGCGACAGAAGCCCCCACAATGAGCAGTTCTTC
TRBJ1-5 TRBV30 NA many CAWSEAGSASNQPQHF TGTGCCTGGAGTGAAGCCGGGTCAGCTAGCAATCAGCCCCAGCATTTT
TRBJ2-3 TRBV19 TRBD2 few CASSIRTSGRTDTQYF TGTGCCAGTAGTATCCGGACTAGCGGGAGGACAGATACGCAGTATTTT
TRBJ2-1 TRBV12-3/TRBV12-4 NA few CASSLRRGSYYNEQFF TGTGCCAGCAGTTTACGAAGGGGTAGTTATTACAATGAGCAGTTCTTC
TRBJ2-6 TRBV11-3 NA NA CASSNRAGASVLTF TGTGCCAGCAGCAACAGAGCTGGAGCCAGCGTCCTGACTTTC
TRBJ2-3 TRBV6-6 NA NA CANSSEGAQYF TGTGCCAATAGTTCAGAGGGGGCGCAGTATTTT
TRBJ2-3 TRBV12-3/TRBV12-4 NA NA CASSSAPSQGPDTHYF TGTGCCAGCAGTTCTGCCCCAAGCCAGGGACCAGATACGCATTACTTT
TRBJ2-7 TRBV4-2 NA NA CATTGLTGVYKSYDQYF TGTGCCACTACTGGACTAACGGGAGTCTATAAGTCCTACGATCAGTACTTC
TRBJ2-3 TRBV6-1 NA NA CASSQLASLTTNMQYF TGTGCCAGCAGTCAATTAGCGAGTTTAACCACAAATATGCAGTATTTT
TRBJ1-4 TRBV14 NA NA CVSSRLLGNRDFEKLFF TGTGTCAGCAGTCGCTTGTTAGGGAACAGGGACTTTGAAAAACTGTTTTTT
TRBJ2-1 TRBV7-8 TRBD2 NA CASSSGLAGAEQLF TGTGCTAGCAGCTCCGGACTAGCGGGAGCGGAGCAGTTATTC
TRBJ1-5 TRBV7-8 NA NA CAGSPGTLNQLQHF TGTGCCGGCAGCCCAGGGACATTGAATCAGCTCCAGCATTTT
TRBJ1-2 TRBV27 NA few CASNFSRGSYGYTF TGTGCCAGCAATTTTTCCAGGGGAAGCTATGGCTACACCTTC
TRBJ2-7 TRBV6-2/TRBV6-3 NA NA CASSSRQSSYKQYF TGTGCCAGCAGTTCGAGACAGAGCTCCTACAAGCAGTACTTC
TRBJ2-7 TRBV5-1 TRBD2 many CASSLGGLAGYEQYF TGCGCCAGCAGCTTGGGGGGCCTAGCGGGTTATGAGCAGTACTTC
TRBJ2-5 TRBV5-4 TRBD1 NA CTSSSMTGVGETQYF TGTACCAGCAGTAGCATGACAGGGGTTGGCGAGACCCAGTACTTC
TRBJ1-6 TRBV4-1 TRBD1 NA CASSRSSGQTYSSPLHF TGTGCCAGCAGCCGAAGTTCGGGACAGACTTATAGTTCACCCCTCCACTTT
TRBJ2-7 TRBV5-1 NA NA CASTRTVPPVEQYF TGCGCCAGCACCAGGACAGTCCCTCCGGTGGAGCAGTACTTC